This TCR beta chain was found in a study of blood T cell repertoires in COVID-19. Study overall: Donors in the United States, Italy and Spain gave samples during acute or convalescent COVID-19. Sources were T cells, B-cell-depleted T cells, or PBMCs; the material itself was cDNA or gDNA.

Original processing notes: Amplified reference gene primers provided the basis for estimating nucleated cell counts. The data were produced by immunoSEQ multiplex PCR, yet TCRdb's version contains in-frame clones alone and is incomplete. The V and J calls and clone size are taken from that table; D and trimming were inferred from the DNA. The table has about 130,000 clones, about 90% seen once. This CDR3 comprises 15 residues. Trimming removed 6 bases from V and 5 bases from J; junction bases left unmatched: 9. Germline V lookup: CDR1 LNHDA, CDR2 SQIVND (reference sequence). Sequences were obtained from peripheral blood. The sequence came from a woman aged 45-65 years who had recovered from COVID-19. This chain connects TRBV19 to TRBJ2-1; 8 bases agree with TRBD1. This CDR3 reads CASSLDRGHHNEQFF. CDR3 coding DNA: TGTGCCAGTAGCCTTGACAGGGGTCACCACAATGAGCAGTTCTTC.